This T cell receptor (beta chain) was identified during a study of CD8+CD57+ T cells in acquired aplastic anemia. Study summary: In CD4+ cells, healthy donors produced an average of approximately 9.9 million reads.

This clonotype was recorded a few times. Germline CDR1 and CDR2: LGHNA and YNFKEQ. Trimming removed 3 bases from V and 4 bases from J; junction bases left unmatched: 14. This CDR3 contains 17 residues. TCR beta VDJ combinations and CDR3 sequences were profiled from genomic DNA. TCRdb re-analysed the reads in MiXCR, keeping a single row per CDR3 protein. The table includes around 170,000 distinct CDR3 sequences, 45% to 50% detected once. The chain uses TRBV4-2 and TRBJ1-2; TRBD1 matches at 7 bases. The TCR sequence derives from a human donor in good health. The sequencing sample was made of sorted CD4+, CD8+, or CD8+CD57+ T cells (not recorded which) from PBMCs. DNA of the CDR3: TGTGCCAGCAGCCAGGCCAGCGCGAGGGCAGGGGGCTATGGCTACACCTTC. It specifies CASSQASARAGGYGYTF.